Listed here are 14 T cell receptor beta chains from one sample, sequenced in a study of blood T cell repertoires in COVID-19. The table came from immunoSEQ multiplex PCR; TCRdb's copy has only in-frame clones and leaves some out. The sample holds around 230,000 clones, 85% to 90% seen once. Sequencing input: peripheral blood. The receptors shown here come from a man in his forties or fifties with COVID-19, enrolled during active disease.

V and J are TRBV5-1 and TRBJ2-1, with 13 positions matching TRBD2. The CDR3 is 16 amino acids. From germline, CDR1 is SGHRS and CDR2 YFSETQ. Trimming cost V 1 base and J 7 bases; bases outside gene matches: 5. CDR3 amino acids: CASSLTGTSGVNEQFF. The DNA of the CDR3 is TGCGCCAGCAGCTTGACCGGGACTAGCGGGGTTAATGAGCAGTTCTTC.

The rearrangement links TRBV5-1 to TRBJ2-2; TRBD1 might be the D (5 bases). V lost 0 bases and J lost 9, with 15 bases in between. Per the germline V gene, CDR1 is SGHRS and CDR2 is YFSETQ. CDR3 length equals 15 residues. The CDR3 nucleotides read TGCGCCAGCAGCTTGGCCCTTGGGCAGGGTCGGGAGCTGTTTTTT. Protein: CASSLALGQGRELFF. The whole variable domain, filled in from reference TRBV5-1 and TRBJ2-2, reads KAGVTQTPRYLIKTRGQQVTLSCSPISGHRSVSWYQQTPGQGLQFLFEYFSETQRNKGNFPGRFSGRQFSNSRSEMNVSTLELGDSALYLCASSLALGQGRELFFGEGSRLTVL.

The rearrangement links TRBV7-9 to TRBJ1-1, with a possible D match to TRBD1 (5 bases). This CDR3 has 13 residues. Trimming left V 2 bases short and J 4 bases short, with 8 bases between. Germline V lookup: CDR1 SEHNR, CDR2 FQNEAQ (reference sequence). Here the CDR3 DNA reads TGTGCCAGCAGCTTACCGGGGGGCACTGAAGCTTTCTTT. Its protein product is CASSLPGGTEAFF. The full variable domain, in which reference TRBV7-9 and TRBJ1-1 provide the parts outside the CDR3, is DTGVSQNPRHKITKRGQNVTFRCDPISEHNRLYWYRQTLGQGPEFLTYFQNEAQLEKSRLLSDRFSAERPKGSFSTLEIQRTEQGDSAMYLCASSLPGGTEAFFGQGTRLTVV.

This chain uses TRBV29-1 with TRBJ2-7; the match to TRBD2 covers 14 bases. V lost 4 bases and J lost 7; bases outside the gene matches: 18. Germline CDR1 SQVTM, CDR2 ANQGSEA. This CDR3 is built from 18 residues. CDR3 region: CSVARWGTSGSPLLEQYF. For the CDR3, the DNA is TGCAGCGTTGCTAGATGGGGGACTAGCGGGAGCCCCCTTTTGGAGCAGTACTTC.

This clone was seen just once. V is TRBV18 and J is TRBJ2-1; tentatively, D is TRBD2 (5 bases). This CDR3 has 15 amino acids. V lost 0 bases and J 10 bases, leaving 16 bases between the germline ends. The germline gives CDR1 KGHSH, CDR2 LQKENI. CDR3 nucleotide sequence: TGTGCCAGCTCACCACCTTGGTCGGCGGACTCCGAGCAGTTCTTC. Translating gives CASSPPWSADSEQFF. The complete variable domain, with remaining parts taken from reference TRBV18 and TRBJ2-1, reads NAGVMQNPRHLVRRRGQEARLRCSPMKGHSHVYWYRQLPEEGLKFMVYLQKENIIDESGMPKERFSAEFPKEGPSILRIQQVVRGDSAAYFCASSPPWSADSEQFFGPGTRLTVL.

V is TRBV11-2 and J is TRBJ2-2; tentative D call: TRBD1 (6 bases). Germline V gene data show CDR1 as SGHAT and CDR2 as FQNNGV. The CDR3 length is 14 residues. V lost 3 bases to trimming and J lost 7 bases, with 12 bases between them. The CDR3, as DNA: TGTGCCAGCAGCTTGAGGGGGTCCGGCGGGGAGCTGTTTTTT. This encodes CASSLRGSGGELFF. Based on the CDR3 plus reference TRBV11-2 and TRBJ2-2, the full variable domain is EAGVAQSPRYKIIEKRQSVAFWCNPISGHATLYWYQQILGQGPKLLIQFQNNGVVDDSQLPKDRFSAERLKGVDSTLKIQPAKLEDSAVYLCASSLRGSGGELFFGEGSRLTVL.

This clone was detected many times. This rearrangement joins TRBV19 to TRBJ2-7; 10 nucleotides match TRBD1. The CDR3 totals 14 residues. The junction had 8 bases not matched to a gene; V was cut back by 6 bases and J by 6 bases. CDR1 is LNHDA, CDR2 SQIVND, per germline (reference sequence). The CDR3 here is CASRKDRGPSEQYF. For the CDR3, the DNA is TGTGCCAGTAGGAAAGACAGGGGGCCTTCCGAGCAGTACTTC.

V is TRBV6-4 and J is TRBJ2-2; 8 bases are shared with TRBD2. The germline V gene has CDR1 MRHNA and CDR2 SNTAGT. The CDR3 is made up of 15 amino acids. Trimming cost V 8 bases and J 3 bases; bases outside gene matches: 8. CDR3 nucleotide sequence: TGTGCCAGCTCCCCGGCCGGGGGGGACACCGGGGAGCTGTTTTTT. This translates into CASSPAGGDTGELFF.

To note about this clone: Germline is not matched at one junction end, which may reflect a read error. This chain links TRBV6-2 or TRBV6-3 with TRBJ2-7, with TRBD2 matching over 9 bases. The CDR3 is made up of 16 amino acids. The germline V gene encodes CDR1 MNHEY and CDR2 SVGEGT. The CDR3 is CASSDSAGTSFHEQYF. The DNA of the CDR3 is TGTGCCAGCAGTGACTCGGCCGGGACTAGCTTTCACGAGCAGTACTTC.

Only one count was recorded for this clone. The chain has TRBV7-9 and TRBJ2-2; 10 bases are shared with TRBD1. From germline, CDR1 is SEHNR and CDR2 FQNEAQ (reference sequence). V lost 1 base to trimming and J lost 3 bases; unmatched junction nucleotides: 2. This CDR3 contains 16 residues. In DNA, the CDR3 is TGTGCCAGCAGCTTAGGACAGGGGGCGGACACCGGGGAGCTGTTTTTT. Amino acid sequence: CASSLGQGADTGELFF.

This clone was observed a few times. The rearrangement links TRBV6-1 to TRBJ1-1; 7 bases are shared with TRBD1. V gave up 4 bases and J gave up 0 bases; unmatched junction bases: 17. The germline gives CDR1 MNHNS, CDR2 SASEGT. The length of the CDR3 is 19 residues. CDR3 nucleotide sequence: TGTGCCAGCAGTGGCGGGCACAGGGGTTGGCAGTCTATGAACACTGAAGCTTTCTTT. It is translated as CASSGGHRGWQSMNTEAFF.

The chain recombines TRBV28 with TRBJ1-1; D unresolved. CDR1 and CDR2 from the germline V gene are MDHEN and SYDVKM. The CDR3 is 12 residues long. V was pared by 5 bases and J by 8 bases, with 12 bases between. CDR3 protein: CASSLPRSEAFF. CDR3 in DNA: TGTGCCAGCAGTCTCCCGAGGTCCGAAGCTTTCTTT. The full variable domain, its missing parts supplied by reference TRBV28 and TRBJ1-1, is DVKVTQSSRYLVKRTGEKVFLECVQDMDHENMFWYRQDPGLGLRLIYFSYDVKMKEKGDIPEGYSVSREKKERFSLILESASTNQTSMYLCASSLPRSEAFFGQGTRLTVV.

The chain joins TRBV11-2 to TRBJ2-7; a possible D gene is TRBD2 (6 bases). Germline V gene lookup returns CDR1 SGHAT and CDR2 FQNNGV. This CDR3 region has 17 residues. The V gene lost 1 base and the J gene lost 2 bases, with 18 bases spanning the gap. DNA of the CDR3: TGTGCCAGCAGCTTAGGGTCGCGAGCGGAGGGCGCCTACGAGCAGTACTTC. Translation: CASSLGSRAEGAYEQYF.

The V and J genes are TRBV20-1 and TRBJ1-4; 7 bases agree with TRBD1. Germline CDR1 and CDR2: DFQATT and SNEGSKA (reference sequence). V trimming: 3 bases; J trimming: 12 bases; junction bases outside the gene matches: 13. CDR3 length equals 14 residues. The CDR3 DNA reads TGCAGTGCTAGTCGTGCGGCAGGGGGATTGGAACTGTTTTTT. It is translated as CSASRAAGGLELFF.